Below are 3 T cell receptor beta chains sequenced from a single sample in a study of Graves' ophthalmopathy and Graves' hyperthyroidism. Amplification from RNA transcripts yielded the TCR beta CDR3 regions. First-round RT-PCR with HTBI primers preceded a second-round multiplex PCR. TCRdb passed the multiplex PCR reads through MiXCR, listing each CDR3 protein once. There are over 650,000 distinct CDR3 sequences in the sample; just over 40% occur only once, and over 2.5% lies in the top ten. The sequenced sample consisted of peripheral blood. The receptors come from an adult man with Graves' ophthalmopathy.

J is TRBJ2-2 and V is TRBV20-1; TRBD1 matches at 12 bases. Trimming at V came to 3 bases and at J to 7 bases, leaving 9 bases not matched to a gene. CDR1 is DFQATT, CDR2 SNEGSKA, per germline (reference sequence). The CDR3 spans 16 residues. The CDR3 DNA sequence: TGCAGTGCTAGGATCTTCGGGACAGGGGGCGTCGGGGAGCTGTTTTTT. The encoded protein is CSARIFGTGGVGELFF.

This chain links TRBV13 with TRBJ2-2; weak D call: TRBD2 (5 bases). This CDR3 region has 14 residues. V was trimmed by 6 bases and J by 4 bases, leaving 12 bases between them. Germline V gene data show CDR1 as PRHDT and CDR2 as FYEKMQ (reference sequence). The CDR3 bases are TGTGCCAGCAGTTACTTGGGGAGCACCGGGGAGCTGTTTTTT. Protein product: CASSYLGSTGELFF.

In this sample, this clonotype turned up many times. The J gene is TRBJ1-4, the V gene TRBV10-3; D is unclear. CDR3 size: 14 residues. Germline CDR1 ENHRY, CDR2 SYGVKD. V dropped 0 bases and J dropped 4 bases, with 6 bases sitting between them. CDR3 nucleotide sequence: TGTGCCATCAGTGAGTCGAGTGGTAATGAAAAACTGTTTTTT. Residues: CAISESSGNEKLFF.